This TCR beta chain was identified in a study of control samples from healthy donors and cancer patients. Trimming shortened V by 7 bases and J by 1 base, and 10 bases separated the two germline ends. CDR3 length equals 13 residues. Germline lookup yields CDR1 SNHLY and CDR2 FYNNEI. Sequencing used immunoSEQ multiplex PCR; TCRdb keeps in-frame clones, though not all of them. The sample carries 250,000 to 300,000 clones, almost 85% recorded once. The specimen was PBMCs. The gene calls are TRBV2 and TRBJ1-1; tentatively, D is TRBD1 (5 bases). This clonotype originated in an older woman with lung cancer. CDR3 amino acids: CASNQGQNTEAFF. CDR3 DNA: TGTGCCAGCAACCAAGGACAGAACACTGAAGCTTTCTTT.